This passage covers 17 T cell receptor beta chains from one sample sequenced in a study of spatial heterogeneity in lung cancer. TCRdb passed the 5' RACE reads through MiXCR, listing each CDR3 protein once. Among approximately 700 distinct CDR3 sequences listed, under 30% were seen once. Time point indicated: sample taken at primary tumor resection. Study findings and constraints: Tumoral mutation counts were tracked by counts of expanded intratumoral alpha and beta TCRs.

For these TCRs, the target antigens are not known. The material sequenced was lung tumor tissue, taken at surgery. These receptors all come from a male donor with early-stage non-small cell lung cancer.

By share of the sample, this clonotype is large (0.1 to 1%). This chain joins TRBV13 and TRBJ2-7; 8 bases are shared with TRBD1. The germline CDR1 and CDR2 sequences are PRHDT and FYEKMQ (reference sequence). The V segment lost 5 bases and the J segment 6 bases; nucleotides outside the gene matches: 12. The CDR3 covers 15 residues. CDR3 residues: CASSPKDRVASEQYF. CDR3 sequence (DNA): TGTGCCAGCAGCCCGAAGGACAGGGTCGCATCCGAGCAGTACTTC.

V and J are TRBV30 and TRBJ1-1; perhaps TRBD1 as D (5 bases). V was shortened by 6 bases and J by 0 bases, with 11 bases between the two germline ends. Germline values: CDR1 GTSNPN, CDR2 SVGIG (reference sequence). The CDR3 is 13 amino acids. This CDR3 is CACNEGMNTEAFF. The CDR3 DNA reads as TGTGCCTGCAACGAGGGGATGAACACTGAAGCTTTCTTT.

The chain employs TRBV2 and TRBJ2-3; 13 positions agree with TRBD2. Per germline, CDR1 SNHLY and CDR2 FYNNEI. The CDR3 is 16 amino acids. The V and J ends lost 2 bases and 3 bases, in that order; junction bases with no gene match: 2. The CDR3 DNA reads TGTGCCAGCAGTGAATGGACTAGCGGGAGTACAGATACGCAGTATTTT. Amino acids: CASSEWTSGSTDTQYF.

This clonotype is large (0.1 to 1%) by share. The chain couples TRBV3-1 to TRBJ1-5, with 8 bases lining up with TRBD1. The V segment lost 0 bases and the J segment 6 bases; nucleotides outside the gene matches: 1. The CDR3 is 14 amino acids. CDR1 and CDR2 (germline): LGHDT, YNNKEL (reference sequence). CDR3 sequence: CASSQDTGGQPQHF. In DNA, the CDR3 is TGTGCCAGCAGCCAAGATACAGGGGGTCAGCCCCAGCATTTT. Supplemented by reference TRBV3-1 and TRBJ1-5, the full variable domain reads DTAVSQTPKYLVTQMGNDKSIKCEQNLGHDTMYWYKQDSKKFLKIMFSYNNKELIINETVPNRFSPKSPDKAHLNLHINSLELGDSAVYFCASSQDTGGQPQHFGDGTRLSIL.

This clonotype is a singleton in its sample. This may be a read error, as it is one base from a much larger clone. The chain employs TRBV6-1 and TRBJ2-6; 8 nucleotides line up with TRBD1. CDR1 MNHNS and CDR2 SASEGT come from the germline V gene. This CDR3 is built from 16 residues. DNA of the CDR3: TGTGTCAGCCGGACAGGGTCGAGCTCTGGGGCCAACGTCCTGACTTTC. Amino acid sequence: CVSRTGSSSGANVLTF.

This clonotype was observed a few times. J is TRBJ1-1 and V is TRBV23-1; weak D call: TRBD1 (5 bases). TRBV23-1 is reported as an ORF; its role is uncertain. The V and J ends lost 8 bases and 0 bases respectively, with 19 bases between them. The CDR3 totals 16 residues. The CDR3 loop reads CASFSRGMVMNTEAFF. The CDR3 coding sequence is TGCGCCAGCTTTTCTCGGGGGATGGTGATGAACACTGAAGCTTTCTTT.

This clonotype is deemed medium-sized. The V and J genes are TRBV10-3 and TRBJ2-3, with 12 bases fitting TRBD2. CDR3 length equals 16 residues. CDR1 and CDR2 from the germline V gene are ENHRY and SYGVKD. Trimming removed 6 bases from V and 1 base from J; junction bases left unmatched: 5. In nucleotides, the CDR3 is TGTGCCATCAGCTCATCTAGCGGGAGGGGCACAGATACGCAGTATTTT. It translates to CAISSSSGRGTDTQYF.

The CDR3 DNA is TGCGCCAGCAGCCCCGGGACTCTGGAGCTGTTTTTT. Translating it yields CASSPGTLELFF. The V gene is TRBV4-1, the J gene TRBJ2-2, with D maybe TRBD2 (6 bases). The CDR3 is made up of 12 amino acids. The ends were cut back, 4 bases at V and 10 bases at J, with 10 bases in the middle. Germline loops: CDR1 MGHRA, CDR2 YSYEKL.

Judged by abundance, this clonotype is medium-sized. This chain connects TRBV28 to TRBJ2-1; D could derive from TRBD1 or TRBD2 (6 bases each). V was shortened by 10 bases and J by 4 bases, with 17 bases between the two germline ends. CDR3 length equals 14 residues. Germline loops: CDR1 MDHEN, CDR2 SYDVKM. Here the CDR3 reads CAIAWGAGYNEQFF. CDR3 bases: TGTGCCATAGCATGGGGGGCAGGTTACAATGAGCAGTTCTTC. The whole variable domain, remainder taken from reference TRBV28 and TRBJ2-1, is DVKVTQSSRYLVKRTGEKVFLECVQDMDHENMFWYRQDPGLGLRLIYFSYDVKMKEKGDIPEGYSVSREKKERFSLILESASTNQTSMYLCAIAWGAGYNEQFFGPGTRLTVL.

This clonotype is classed as large. The chain uses TRBV6-1 and TRBJ2-5; D gene unclear. The germline V and J ends were trimmed by 2 bases and 6 bases, with 10 bases remaining between them. This CDR3 spans 13 amino acids. The germline CDR1 and CDR2 sequences are MNHNS and SASEGT. CDR3 nucleotides: TGTGCCAGCAGTGAATCCACTCCGAAGACCCAGTACTTC. Protein: CASSESTPKTQYF.

The CDR3: CASSLLRTGELFF. The CDR3, as DNA: TGTGCCAGCAGCTTACTTAGGACCGGGGAGCTGTTTTTT. The gene calls are TRBV11-3 and TRBJ2-2, with no clear D. In germline, CDR1 is SGHNT, CDR2 YENEEA. V was trimmed by 2 bases and J by 5 bases, leaving 6 bases between them. CDR3 length: 13 amino acids.

This chain connects TRBV23-1 to TRBJ2-5; D may be TRBD1 (6 bases). TRBV23-1 is sorted into the ORF group, with uncertain function. The ends were cut back, 8 bases at V and 4 bases at J, with 17 bases in the middle. This CDR3 is 14 amino acids long. CDR3 region: CASLIRGFGETQYF. For the CDR3, the DNA is TGCGCCAGCCTCATCAGGGGTTTCGGAGAGACCCAGTACTTC.

CDR3 DNA sequence: TGTGCCATCAGTGGCCAACTAGCGGGAACAGATACGCAGTATTTT. Protein product: CAISGQLAGTDTQYF. The chain is built from TRBV10-3 and TRBJ2-3; TRBD2 aligns across 10 bases. V gave up 4 bases and J gave up 3 bases; unmatched junction bases: 4. CDR1 ENHRY and CDR2 SYGVKD come from the germline V gene. There are 15 residues in the CDR3.

This clonotype qualifies as large. This rearrangement joins TRBV20-1 to TRBJ1-4; perhaps TRBD1 as D (5 bases). With 7 bases removed from V and 8 bases from J, the gap between germline ends came to 14 bases. Germline assignment: CDR1 DFQATT and CDR2 SNEGSKA (reference sequence). This CDR3 has 12 amino acids. CDR3: CSVGHLGEKLFF. The CDR3 DNA is TGCAGTGTAGGACACCTAGGCGAAAAACTGTTTTTT.

This clonotype is labeled medium-sized. This rearrangement joins TRBV6-1 to TRBJ2-5; possibly TRBD1 for D (5 bases). Looked up from germline, CDR1 is MNHNS and CDR2 is SASEGT. CDR3 size: 13 residues. With 5 bases removed from V and 4 bases from J, the gap between germline ends came to 11 bases. The CDR3 sequence: CASSPGLGETQYF. The DNA of the CDR3 is TGTGCCAGCAGTCCAGGGTTAGGAGAGACCCAGTACTTC.

This clonotype is labeled as medium-sized. This chain links TRBV29-1 with TRBJ2-5; a weak D match, TRBD2 (6 bases). The germline gives CDR1 SQVTM, CDR2 ANQGSEA. The V end was cut by 7 bases, the J end by 5 bases, with 17 bases between. This CDR3 has 13 residues. The CDR3 DNA sequence: TGCAGCGGGGTCGGGACTCCCGAGGAGACCCAGTACTTC. Amino acid sequence: CSGVGTPEETQYF.

Judged by abundance, this clonotype is medium-sized. The rearrangement joins TRBV7-9 to TRBJ1-1, with 7 bases aligning to TRBD1. The CDR3 consists of 14 residues. V gave up 5 bases and J gave up 5 bases; unmatched junction bases: 8. Germline values: CDR1 SEHNR, CDR2 FQNEAQ (reference sequence). The CDR3 here is CASSRQGELTEAFF. The CDR3, as DNA: TGTGCCAGCAGCCGCCAGGGGGAGTTAACTGAAGCTTTCTTT.